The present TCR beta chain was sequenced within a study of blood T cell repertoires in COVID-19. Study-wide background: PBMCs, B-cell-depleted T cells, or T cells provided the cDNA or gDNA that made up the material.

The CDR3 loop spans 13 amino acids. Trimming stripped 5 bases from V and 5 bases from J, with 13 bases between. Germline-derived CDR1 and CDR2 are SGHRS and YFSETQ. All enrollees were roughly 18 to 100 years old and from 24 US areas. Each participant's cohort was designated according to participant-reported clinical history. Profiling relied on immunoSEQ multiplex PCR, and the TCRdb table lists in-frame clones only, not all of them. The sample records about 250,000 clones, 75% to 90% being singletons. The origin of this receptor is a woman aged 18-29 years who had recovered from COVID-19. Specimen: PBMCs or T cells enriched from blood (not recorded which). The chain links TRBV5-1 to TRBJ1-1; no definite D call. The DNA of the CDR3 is TGCGCCAGCAGGCTGACGGAGTATACTGAAGCTTTCTTT. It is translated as CASRLTEYTEAFF.